A selection of T cell receptor beta chains follows, all from one sample in a study of PD-L1 blockade in urothelial cancer. Here immunoSEQ multiplex PCR was the method, and the copy in TCRdb shows in-frame clones only, minus some. The repertoire has some 63,000 clones, 75% to 85% of them found once; the top ten carry under 7.5%. The sample here was PBMCs, taken around atezolizumab (anti-PD-L1) treatment. These receptors were collected from a man aged 65-85 years with urothelial cancer. Each CDR3 is given with its conserved first and last residue. The D gene is left open where the match is weak. Rows give clone size only sometimes, using once, few, many, or a class for an expanded clone.

17	TRBV15	.	TRBJ1-3	.	CATSRDPGLSSGNTIYF	TGTGCCACCAGCAGAGATCCAGGGCTCAGCTCTGGAAACACCATATATTTT
14	TRBV2	TRBD1	TRBJ2-2	.	CASRRGGYSGELFF	TGTGCCAGCAGACGAGGGGGCTACTCCGGGGAGCTGTTTTTT
14	TRBV19	.	TRBJ1-4	.	CASSIGQPGEKLFF	TGTGCCAGTAGTATTGGGCAGCCAGGGGAAAAACTGTTTTTT
14	TRBV7-3	.	TRBJ1-1	.	CASSPQGMNTEAFF	TGTGCCAGCAGCCCCCAGGGGATGAACACTGAAGCTTTCTTT
16	TRBV27	TRBD1	TRBJ1-1	.	CASKPQRTGVNTEAFF	TGTGCCAGCAAACCCCAGAGGACAGGGGTGAACACTGAAGCTTTCTTT
16	TRBV27	.	TRBJ2-1	.	CASSLIGLTSYNEQFF	TGTGCCAGCAGCCTTATCGGACTCACCAGCTACAATGAGCAGTTCTTC
14	TRBV11-3	TRBD2	TRBJ2-7	.	CASSLVAGDYEQYF	TGTGCCAGCAGCTTAGTAGCGGGAGATTACGAGCAGTACTTC
16	TRBV2	.	TRBJ1-1	.	CASGGGLQGRGTEAFF	TGTGCCAGCGGGGGGGGATTACAGGGTCGGGGGACTGAAGCTTTCTTT
15	TRBV5-4	TRBD1	TRBJ2-5	.	CASTQGTAKQETQYF	TGTGCCAGCACCCAAGGGACAGCGAAACAAGAGACCCAGTACTTC
12	TRBV18	.	TRBJ2-7	.	CASSDSSYEQYF	TGTGCCAGCTCCGACAGCTCCTACGAGCAGTACTTC
16	TRBV5-6	TRBD2	TRBJ2-5	.	CASSSRVSGVQETQYF	TGTGCCAGCAGCTCACGGGTTAGCGGGGTCCAAGAGACCCAGTACTTC
14	TRBV25-1	.	TRBJ2-7	.	CASSARDNSYEQYF	TGTGCCAGCAGTGCCCGGGACAACTCCTACGAGCAGTACTTC
14	TRBV5-1	.	TRBJ1-5	.	CASRPTPGDQPQHF	TGCGCCAGCAGACCTACCCCAGGGGATCAGCCCCAGCATTTT
14	TRBV7-8	TRBD1	TRBJ2-7	.	CASTYDRAGYEQYF	TGTGCCAGCACCTACGACAGGGCTGGGTACGAGCAGTACTTC
15	TRBV5-5	.	TRBJ2-7	.	CASSLGNRDPYEQYF	TGTGCCAGCAGCTTGGGGAACAGGGACCCCTACGAGCAGTACTTC
14	TRBV7-9	.	TRBJ2-1	.	CASSLGGVYNEQFF	TGTGCCAGCAGCTTAGGGGGGGTATACAATGAGCAGTTCTTC
16	TRBV6-1	.	TRBJ2-7	.	CASLEGRGSLSYEQYF	TGTGCCAGCCTTGAAGGAAGAGGAAGCCTCTCCTACGAGCAGTACTTC
15	TRBV2	TRBD1	TRBJ1-2	.	CASSSMTGSGSGYTF	TGTGCCAGCAGCAGCATGACAGGGTCGGGCAGCGGCTACACCTTC
15	TRBV4-2	TRBD1	TRBJ1-2	few	CASSQLIQGAGGYTF	TGTGCCAGCAGCCAGCTAATACAGGGGGCGGGTGGCTACACCTTC
13	TRBV4-2	.	TRBJ2-7	few	CASSQVGGYEQYF	TGTGCCAGCAGCCAAGTAGGCGGCTACGAGCAGTACTTC
15	TRBV5-1	.	TRBJ1-5	.	CASSLEVGGNQPQHF	TGCGCCAGCAGCTTGGAGGTAGGGGGCAATCAGCCCCAGCATTTT
15	TRBV5-1	.	TRBJ2-1	.	CASSLVGGSYNEQFF	TGCGCCAGCAGCTTGGTGGGGGGCTCCTACAATGAGCAGTTCTTC
11	TRBV29-1	.	TRBJ2-1	.	CSVEEGDEQFF	TGCAGCGTTGAAGAGGGCGATGAGCAGTTCTTC
18	TRBV7-8	TRBD1	TRBJ1-2	.	CASSLEPWGTETNYGYTF	TGTGCCAGCAGCTTAGAGCCCTGGGGGACAGAGACCAACTATGGCTACACCTTC
17	TRBV13	TRBD2	TRBJ2-3	.	CASSEKTSGYSTDTQYF	TGTGCCAGCAGCGAGAAGACTAGCGGGTACAGCACAGATACGCAGTATTTT
14	TRBV2	.	TRBJ1-1	.	CASSEQGPNTEAFF	TGTGCCAGCAGTGAGCAGGGTCCTAACACTGAAGCTTTCTTT
17	TRBV7-9	TRBD2	TRBJ2-5	.	CASSLGLAGPGVETQYF	TGTGCCAGCAGCTTAGGGCTAGCGGGCCCAGGGGTGGAGACCCAGTACTTC